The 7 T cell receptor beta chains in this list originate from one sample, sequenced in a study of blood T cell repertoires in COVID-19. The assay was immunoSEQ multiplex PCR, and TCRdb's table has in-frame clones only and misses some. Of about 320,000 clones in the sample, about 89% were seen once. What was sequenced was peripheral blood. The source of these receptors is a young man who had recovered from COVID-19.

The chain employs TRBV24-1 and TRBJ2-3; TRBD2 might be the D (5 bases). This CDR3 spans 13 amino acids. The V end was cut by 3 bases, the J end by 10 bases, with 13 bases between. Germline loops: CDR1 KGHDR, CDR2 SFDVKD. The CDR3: CATSDATSLSQYF. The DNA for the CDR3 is TGTGCCACCAGTGATGCAACTAGTTTGTCGCAGTATTTT.

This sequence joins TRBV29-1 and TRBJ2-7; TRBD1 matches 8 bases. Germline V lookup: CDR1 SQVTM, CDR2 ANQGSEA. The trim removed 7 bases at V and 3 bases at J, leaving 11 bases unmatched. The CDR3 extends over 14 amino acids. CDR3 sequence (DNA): TGCAGCGCCAAAGGGGGACAGGACTACTACGAGCAGTACTTC. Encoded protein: CSAKGGQDYYEQYF.

In DNA form, the CDR3 reads TGCGCCAGCAGCCAAGACCCGGGGAACACTGAAGCTTTCTTT. It specifies CASSQDPGNTEAFF. The chain combines TRBV4-1 with TRBJ1-1; D gene uncertain. Trimming shortened V by 0 bases and J by 1 base, and 6 bases separated the two germline ends. Per germline, CDR1 MGHRA and CDR2 YSYEKL. The CDR3 extends over 14 amino acids.

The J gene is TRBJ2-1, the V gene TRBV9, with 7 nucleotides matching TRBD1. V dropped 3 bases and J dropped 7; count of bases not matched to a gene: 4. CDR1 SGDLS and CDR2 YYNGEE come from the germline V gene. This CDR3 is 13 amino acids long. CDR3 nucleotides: TGTGCCAGCAGCGCAAAACAGGGGAATGAGCAGTTCTTC. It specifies CASSAKQGNEQFF.

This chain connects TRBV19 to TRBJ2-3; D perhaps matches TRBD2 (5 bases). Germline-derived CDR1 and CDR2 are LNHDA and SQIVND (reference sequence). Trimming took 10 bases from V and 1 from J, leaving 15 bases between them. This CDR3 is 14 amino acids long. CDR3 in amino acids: CATGSTTGTDTQYF. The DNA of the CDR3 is TGTGCCACGGGCTCGACTACGGGCACAGATACGCAGTATTTT.

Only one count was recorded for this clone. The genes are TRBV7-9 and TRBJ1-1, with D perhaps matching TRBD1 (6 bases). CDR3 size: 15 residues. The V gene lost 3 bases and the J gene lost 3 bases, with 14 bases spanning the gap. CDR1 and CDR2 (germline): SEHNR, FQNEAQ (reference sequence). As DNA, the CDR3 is TGTGCCAGCAGCTTGGGTCAGGGGCCGGACACTGAAGCTTTCTTT. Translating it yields CASSLGQGPDTEAFF. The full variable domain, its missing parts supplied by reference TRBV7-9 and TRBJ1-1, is DTGVSQNPRHKITKRGQNVTFRCDPISEHNRLYWYRQTLGQGPEFLTYFQNEAQLEKSRLLSDRFSAERPKGSFSTLEIQRTEQGDSAMYLCASSLGQGPDTEAFFGQGTRLTVV.

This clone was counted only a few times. The CDR3 coding sequence is TGTGCCACCAGCCGCGGGAGCCAGCCCCAGCATTTT. It translates to CATSRGSQPQHF. This chain links TRBV15 with TRBJ1-5; D unresolved. Trimming pared 5 bases from V and 7 bases from J, leaving 9 bases between. This CDR3 has 12 residues. CDR1 LNHNV and CDR2 YYDKDF come from the germline V gene (reference sequence).